One T cell receptor beta chain is described in this entry. Its antigen remains unknown. The naive CD8 population came from CD45RO-negative cells selected for CCR7, without terminally differentiated effector memory CD45RA+ cells. From germline, CDR1 is SNHLY and CDR2 FYNNEI. This CDR3 has 18 amino acids. Germline trimming cut 2 bases from V and 2 bases from J; bases unmatched to any gene: 10. This sample is drawn from a study of shared clonotypes between healthy human individuals. Study conclusions and caveats: In a handful of donors, about 5% of naive CD4 clonotypes appeared in common. Genetic and exposure-history diversity was limited by the few donors.

Original processing notes: For the immunoSEQ data, sequences were junction-only without quality scores, so filtering differed. Some clones are missing from TCRdb's copy, which holds only in-frame ones; the method was immunoSEQ multiplex PCR. The DNA gave D and trimming, while V, J and clone size come from that table. The sample consists of around 1.9 million clones, 93% of them appearing once. Sequencing was carried out using naive CD8+ T cells from PBMCs. This sequence originates from a man aged 18 to 35 in good health. Some clones in this sample may be carry-over from other donors' samples. The chain recombines TRBV2 with TRBJ2-3; 10 positions agree with TRBD2. Written as DNA, the CDR3 is TGTGCCAGCAGTGAAAATCGTTTACTAGCGGGGTCCACAGATACGCAGTATTTT. Protein product: CASSENRLLAGSTDTQYF.